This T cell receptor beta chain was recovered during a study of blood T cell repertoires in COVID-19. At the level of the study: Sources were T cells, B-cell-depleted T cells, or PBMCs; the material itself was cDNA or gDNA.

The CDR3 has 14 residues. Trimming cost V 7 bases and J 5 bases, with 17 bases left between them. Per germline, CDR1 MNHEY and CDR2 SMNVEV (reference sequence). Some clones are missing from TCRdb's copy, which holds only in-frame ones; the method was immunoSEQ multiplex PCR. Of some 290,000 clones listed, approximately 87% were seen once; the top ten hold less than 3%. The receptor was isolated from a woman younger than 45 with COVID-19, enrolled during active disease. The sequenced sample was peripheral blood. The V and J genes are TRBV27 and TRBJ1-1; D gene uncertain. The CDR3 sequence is CASKLLGSVTEAFF. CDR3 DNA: TGTGCCAGCAAGTTATTGGGGAGTGTAACTGAAGCTTTCTTT.